This T cell receptor (beta chain) was captured by sequencing in a study of blood T cell repertoires in COVID-19. The wider study: T cells, B-cell-depleted T cells, or PBMCs supplied cDNA or gDNA.

Libraries were prepared by immunoSEQ multiplex PCR; TCRdb keeps only in-frame clonotypes and omits some of them. Among more than 200,000 clones listed, less than 85% were seen once. Trimming took 1 base from V and 5 from J, leaving 8 bases between them. Germline assignment: CDR1 KGHSH and CDR2 LQKENI. This CDR3 is built from 13 residues. This sequence was found in a woman of 80 years or more with active or convalescent COVID-19. The sequenced material came from peripheral blood. This chain connects TRBV18 to TRBJ1-1, with D uncertain. CDR3 sequence reads: CASSPLMETEAFF. The CDR3 DNA is TGTGCCAGCTCACCACTGATGGAGACTGAAGCTTTCTTT.